This T cell receptor (beta chain) appears in the sequencing data of a study of cytotoxic CD8 clonotypes in ibrutinib-treated CLL. Study information: Samples averaged approximately 240,000 productive templates and approximately 100,000 productive rearrangements.

CDR1 and CDR2 from the germline V gene are SGHRS and YFSETQ. CDR3 size: 14 residues. V dropped 4 bases and J dropped 5; count of bases not matched to a gene: 7. Depth targeted 1 in 200,000 to 1 in 1 million T cells, averaging 10x coverage per clonotype. TCRdb keeps only in-frame clones here, not all; method: immunoSEQ multiplex PCR. The sample has tens of thousands of clones, approximately 67% seen once. The sequencing here drew on PBMCs, taken at disease progression, from a patient treated with ibrutinib. The TCR comes from a human donor with chronic lymphocytic leukemia. The chain links TRBV5-1 to TRBJ2-5; 8 bases match TRBD1. Written as DNA, the CDR3 is TGCGCCAGCAGCACCGACAGGGGTGAGGAGACCCAGTACTTC. This codes for CASSTDRGEETQYF.